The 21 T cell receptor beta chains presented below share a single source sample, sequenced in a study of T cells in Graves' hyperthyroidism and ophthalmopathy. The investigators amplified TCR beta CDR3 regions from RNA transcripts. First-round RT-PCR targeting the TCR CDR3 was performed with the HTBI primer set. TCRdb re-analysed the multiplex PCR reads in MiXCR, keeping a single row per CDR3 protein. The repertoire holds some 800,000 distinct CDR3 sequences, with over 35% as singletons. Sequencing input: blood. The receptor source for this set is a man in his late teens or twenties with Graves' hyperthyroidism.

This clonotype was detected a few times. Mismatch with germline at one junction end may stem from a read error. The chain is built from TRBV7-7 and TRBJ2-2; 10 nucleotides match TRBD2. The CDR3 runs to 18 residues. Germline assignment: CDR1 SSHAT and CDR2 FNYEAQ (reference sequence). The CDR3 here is CASSLSASGSIRSGELFF. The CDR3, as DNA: TGTGCTAGCAGCTTATCGGCTAGCGGGAGTATCCGGTCCGGGGAGCTGTTTTTT.

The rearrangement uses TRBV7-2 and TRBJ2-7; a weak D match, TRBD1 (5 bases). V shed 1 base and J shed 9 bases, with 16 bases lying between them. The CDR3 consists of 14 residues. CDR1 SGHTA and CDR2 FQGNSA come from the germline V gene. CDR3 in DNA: TGTGCCAGCAGCTTAGGGGGCGGTTTGCTTGGGCAGTACTTC. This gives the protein CASSLGGGLLGQYF.

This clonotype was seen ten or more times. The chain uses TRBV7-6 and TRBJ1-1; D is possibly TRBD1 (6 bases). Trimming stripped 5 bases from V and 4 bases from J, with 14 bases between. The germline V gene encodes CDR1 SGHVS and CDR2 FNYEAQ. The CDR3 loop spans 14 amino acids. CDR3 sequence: CASSRGQTLTEAFF. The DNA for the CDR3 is TGTGCCAGCAGCCGCGGACAGACCCTCACTGAAGCTTTCTTT.

CDR3 sequence: CASSYSKETEAFF. The CDR3 coding sequence is TGTGCCAGCAGTTACTCGAAAGAAACTGAAGCTTTCTTT. V and J are TRBV6-6 and TRBJ1-1; D is unresolved. Germline assignment: CDR1 MNHNY and CDR2 SVGAGI (reference sequence). The V and J ends lost 0 bases and 5 bases respectively, with 7 bases between them. The CDR3 is made up of 13 amino acids.

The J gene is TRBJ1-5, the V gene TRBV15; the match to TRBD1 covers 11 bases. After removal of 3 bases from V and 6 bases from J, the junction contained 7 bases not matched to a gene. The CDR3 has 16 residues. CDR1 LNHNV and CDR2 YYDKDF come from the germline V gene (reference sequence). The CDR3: CATSSGGQGAGQPQHF. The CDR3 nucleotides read TGTGCCACCAGCAGCGGCGGACAGGGGGCTGGTCAGCCCCAGCATTTT.

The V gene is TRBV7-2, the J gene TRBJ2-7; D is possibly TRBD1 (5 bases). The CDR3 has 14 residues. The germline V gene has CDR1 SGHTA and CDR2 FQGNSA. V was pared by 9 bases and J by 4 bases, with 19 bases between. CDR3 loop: CASTPGRVSYEQYF. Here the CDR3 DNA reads TGTGCCAGTACCCCGGGCAGGGTATCTTACGAGCAGTACTTC.

The CDR3 bases are TGCAGTGCCACCCCCCGGGAGACCCAGTACTTC. Amino acid sequence: CSATPRETQYF. J is TRBJ2-5 and V is TRBV20-1; D is undetermined. There are 11 residues in the CDR3. Looked up from germline, CDR1 is DFQATT and CDR2 is SNEGSKA (reference sequence). Trimming stripped 6 bases from V and 5 bases from J, with 10 bases between.

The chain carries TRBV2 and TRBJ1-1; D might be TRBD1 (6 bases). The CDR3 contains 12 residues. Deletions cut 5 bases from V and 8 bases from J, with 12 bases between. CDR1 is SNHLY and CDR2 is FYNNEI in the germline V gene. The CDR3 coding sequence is TGTGCCAGCAGTTTTGGGGGCCGGGAAGCTTTCTTT. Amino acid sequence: CASSFGGREAFF.

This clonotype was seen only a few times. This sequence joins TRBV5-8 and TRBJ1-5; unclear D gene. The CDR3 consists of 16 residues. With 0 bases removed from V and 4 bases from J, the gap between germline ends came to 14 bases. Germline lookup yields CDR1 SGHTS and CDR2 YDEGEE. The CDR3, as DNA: TGTGCCAGCAGCTTGGCCGGGAGTAGGCCTAATCAGCCCCAGCATTTT. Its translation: CASSLAGSRPNQPQHF.

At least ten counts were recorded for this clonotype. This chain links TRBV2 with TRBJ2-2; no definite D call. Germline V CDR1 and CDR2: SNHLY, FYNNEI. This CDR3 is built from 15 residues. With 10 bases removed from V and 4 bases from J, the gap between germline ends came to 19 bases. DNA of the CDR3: TGTGCCACCGATGGAAGCGAGATAAGCACCGGGGAGCTGTTTTTT. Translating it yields CATDGSEISTGELFF.

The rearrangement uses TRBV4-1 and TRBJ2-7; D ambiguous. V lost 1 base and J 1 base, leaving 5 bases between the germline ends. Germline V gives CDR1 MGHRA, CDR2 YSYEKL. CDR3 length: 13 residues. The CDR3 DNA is TGCGCCAGCAGCCAAGGTTGGTCCTACGAGCAGTACTTC. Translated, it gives CASSQGWSYEQYF.

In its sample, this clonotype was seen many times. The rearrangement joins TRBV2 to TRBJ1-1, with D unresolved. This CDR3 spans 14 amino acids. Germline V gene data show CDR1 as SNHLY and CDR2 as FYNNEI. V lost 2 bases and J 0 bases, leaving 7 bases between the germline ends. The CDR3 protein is CASSETEVNTEAFF. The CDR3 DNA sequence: TGTGCCAGCAGTGAAACAGAGGTGAACACTGAAGCTTTCTTT.

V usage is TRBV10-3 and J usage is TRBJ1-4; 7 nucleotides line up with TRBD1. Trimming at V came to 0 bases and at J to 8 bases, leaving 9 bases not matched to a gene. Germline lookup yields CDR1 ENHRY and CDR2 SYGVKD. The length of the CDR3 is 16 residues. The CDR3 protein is CAISESVQGGREKLFF. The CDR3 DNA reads TGTGCCATCAGTGAGTCGGTTCAGGGGGGTCGGGAAAAACTGTTTTTT.

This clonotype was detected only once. In nucleotides, the CDR3 is TGCAGCGTTGTAGGGGTCGAAGTGAAGGCTTTCTTT. It encodes CSVVGVEVKAFF. J is TRBJ1-1 and V is TRBV29-1; possible D gene TRBD1, 5 bases. Trimming removed 4 bases from V and 11 bases from J, with 17 bases in between. Germline values: CDR1 SQVTM, CDR2 ANQGSEA. The CDR3 is 12 residues long.

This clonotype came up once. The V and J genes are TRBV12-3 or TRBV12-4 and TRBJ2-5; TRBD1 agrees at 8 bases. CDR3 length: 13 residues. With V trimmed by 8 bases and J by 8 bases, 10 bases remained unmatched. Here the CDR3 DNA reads TGTGCCAGCTTTGGAGGAACAGGGGGAACCCAGTACTTC. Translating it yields CASFGGTGGTQYF.

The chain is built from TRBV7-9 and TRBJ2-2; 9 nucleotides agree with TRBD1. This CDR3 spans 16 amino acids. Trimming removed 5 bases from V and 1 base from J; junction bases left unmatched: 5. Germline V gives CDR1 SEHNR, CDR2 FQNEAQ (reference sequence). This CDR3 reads CASSGPGQGNTGELFF. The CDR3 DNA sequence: TGTGCCAGCAGCGGACCGGGACAGGGGAACACCGGGGAGCTGTTTTTT.

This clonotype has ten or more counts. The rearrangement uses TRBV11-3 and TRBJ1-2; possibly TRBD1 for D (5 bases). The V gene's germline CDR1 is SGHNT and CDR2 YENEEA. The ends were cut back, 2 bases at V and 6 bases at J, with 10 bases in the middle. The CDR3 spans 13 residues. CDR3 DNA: TGTGCCAGCAGCTTAAGGTGGGGCGATGGCTACACCTTC. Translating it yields CASSLRWGDGYTF.

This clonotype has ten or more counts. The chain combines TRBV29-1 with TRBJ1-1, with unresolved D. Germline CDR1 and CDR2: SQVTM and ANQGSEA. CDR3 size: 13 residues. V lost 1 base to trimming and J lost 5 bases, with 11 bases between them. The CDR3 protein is CSVEVIGETEAFF. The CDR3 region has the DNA TGCAGCGTTGAAGTTATCGGGGAAACTGAAGCTTTCTTT.

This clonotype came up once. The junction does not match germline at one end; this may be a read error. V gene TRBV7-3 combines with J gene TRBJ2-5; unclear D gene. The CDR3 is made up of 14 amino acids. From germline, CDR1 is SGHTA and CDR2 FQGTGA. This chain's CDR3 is CASSQGQREETQYF. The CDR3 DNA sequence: TGCGCCAGCAGCCAAGGGCAAAGGGAAGAGACCCAGTACTTC.

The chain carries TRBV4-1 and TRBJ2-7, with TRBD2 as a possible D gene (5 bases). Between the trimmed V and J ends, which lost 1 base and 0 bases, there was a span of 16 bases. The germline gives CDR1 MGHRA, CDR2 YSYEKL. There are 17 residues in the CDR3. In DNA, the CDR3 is TGCGCCAGCAGCCAAGTAGGAGGTCTGAAGGGCTCCTACGAGCAGTACTTC. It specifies CASSQVGGLKGSYEQYF.

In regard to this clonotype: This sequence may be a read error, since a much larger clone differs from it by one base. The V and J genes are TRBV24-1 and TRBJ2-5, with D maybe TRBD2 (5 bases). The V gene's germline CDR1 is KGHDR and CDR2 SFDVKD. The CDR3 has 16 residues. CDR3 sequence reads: CGTSDSSRTGQETQYF. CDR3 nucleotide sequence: TGTGGCACCAGTGATTCATCCCGGACGGGGCAAGAGACCCAGTACTTC.